A selection of T cell receptor beta chains follows, all from one sample in a study of CXCR3-negative and CXCR3-positive naive CD8 T cells. Following a re-call of the 5' RACE reads, TCRdb has one entry per CDR3 protein and lacks DNA. Here the sample table reports about 98,000 distinct CDR3 sequences. What was sequenced was naive CXCR3+ CD8+ T cells from blood. Source of these receptors: a human donor in good health. Some clones in this sample may be carry-over from other donors' samples. Both conserved end residues are part of each CDR3.

j_call | v_call | cdr3_aa
TRBJ1-5 | TRBV18 | CASSREDRQHQPQHF
TRBJ2-5 | TRBV7-2 | CASSLDRGRGGLTETQYF
TRBJ2-2 | TRBV6-2/TRBV6-3 | CASRPRDRGNTGELFF
TRBJ2-1 | TRBV12-3/TRBV12-4 | CASSFSDEQFF
TRBJ2-2 | TRBV5-4 | CASGTSGGLTGELFF
TRBJ2-3 | TRBV28 | CASTLGGTSGRYTSTDTQYF
TRBJ2-3 | TRBV21-1 | CASKERTGSIAGTDTQYF
TRBJ2-5 | TRBV18 | CASSPVSAELSQETQYF
TRBJ1-1 | TRBV7-9 | CASSLPSATEAFF
TRBJ2-4 | TRBV20-1 | CSAPRDTENIQYF
TRBJ2-5 | TRBV4-2 | CASSQYGGALAGQETQYF
TRBJ1-2 | TRBV29-1 | CSVEDLGERSYGYTF
TRBJ1-2 | TRBV12-3/TRBV12-4 | CASSLVDYGYTF
TRBJ1-1 | TRBV6-2/TRBV6-3 | CASSFRDNTEAFF
TRBJ2-1 | TRBV5-1 | CASSKGLADYNEQFF
TRBJ2-3 | TRBV20-1 | CSASGYRTDTQYF
TRBJ1-2 | TRBV29-1 | CSVPTGKDYGYTF
TRBJ1-2 | TRBV9 | CASSVATGKDGYTF
TRBJ2-6 | TRBV10-1 | CASSLETSGGETWTHSGANVLTF
TRBJ2-1 | TRBV15 | CATSTPRDREYNEQFF
TRBJ2-6 | TRBV21-1 | CASSKCGGRESSGANVLTF
TRBJ1-1 | TRBV27 | CASSLTRGTEAFF
TRBJ2-1 | TRBV28 | CASSFGTSGGGPGDEQFF
TRBJ2-7 | TRBV6-5 | CASSLSGVLREQYF
TRBJ2-1 | TRBV24-1 | CATSDTGERILGEQFF
TRBJ1-2 | TRBV2 | CASTETVYGYTF
TRBJ1-2 | TRBV14 | CASSQDFRSSGVYGYTF
TRBJ2-7 | TRBV20-1 | CSARPHSRLLTSSYEQYF
TRBJ2-7 | TRBV20-1 | CSVRLQGDSAYEQYF
TRBJ1-1 | TRBV28 | CASSLTVNTEAFF
TRBJ2-6 | TRBV5-1 | CASSLIGTGLEGANVLTF
TRBJ2-3 | TRBV5-6 | CASSLAWKADTQYF
TRBJ2-7 | TRBV4-3 | CASSRGLVGRDEQYF
TRBJ2-1 | TRBV29-1 | CSSHLDRTGEQFF
TRBJ2-7 | TRBV7-9 | CASSSMGLGYEQYF
TRBJ2-1 | TRBV18 | CASSGGRAKGMDEQFF
TRBJ1-1 | TRBV29-1 | CSVDSAAHTEAFF